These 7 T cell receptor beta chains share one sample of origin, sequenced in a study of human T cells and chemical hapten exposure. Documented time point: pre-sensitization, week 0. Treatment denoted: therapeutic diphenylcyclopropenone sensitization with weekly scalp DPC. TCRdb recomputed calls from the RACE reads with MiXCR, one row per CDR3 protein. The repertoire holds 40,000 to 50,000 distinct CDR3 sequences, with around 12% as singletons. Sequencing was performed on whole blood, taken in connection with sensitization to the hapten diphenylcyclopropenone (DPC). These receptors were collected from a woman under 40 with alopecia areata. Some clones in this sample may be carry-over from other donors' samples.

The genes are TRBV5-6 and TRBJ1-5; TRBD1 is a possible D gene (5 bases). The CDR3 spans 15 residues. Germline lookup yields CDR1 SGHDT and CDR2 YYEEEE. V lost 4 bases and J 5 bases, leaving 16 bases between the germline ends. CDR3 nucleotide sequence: TGTGCCAGCAGCCCCCCGTGGGACCGCGATCAGCCCCAGCATTTT. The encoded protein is CASSPPWDRDQPQHF.

Here the CDR3 reads CSVADSSTDTQYF. The CDR3 nucleotides read TGCAGTGTGGCGGACTCTAGCACAGATACGCAGTATTTT. The chain combines TRBV20-1 with TRBJ2-3; weak D call: TRBD2 (5 bases). The V gene lost 7 bases and the J gene lost 0 bases, with 11 bases spanning the gap. Germline V CDR1 and CDR2: DFQATT, SNEGSKA (reference sequence). The CDR3 contains 13 residues.

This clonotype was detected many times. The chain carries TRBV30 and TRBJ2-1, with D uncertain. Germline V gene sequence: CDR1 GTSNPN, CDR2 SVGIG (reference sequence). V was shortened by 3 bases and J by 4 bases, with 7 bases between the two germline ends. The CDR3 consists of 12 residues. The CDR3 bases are TGTGCCTGGAGAAGGCTTTACAATGAGCAGTTCTTC. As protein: CAWRRLYNEQFF.

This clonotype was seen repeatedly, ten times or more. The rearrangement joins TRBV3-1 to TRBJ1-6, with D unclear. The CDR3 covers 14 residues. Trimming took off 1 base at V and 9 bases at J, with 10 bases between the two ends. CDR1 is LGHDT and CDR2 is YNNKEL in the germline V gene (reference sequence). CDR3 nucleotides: TGTGCCAGCAGCCAAGGGTTTTTAGGTTCACCCCTCCACTTT. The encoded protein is CASSQGFLGSPLHF.

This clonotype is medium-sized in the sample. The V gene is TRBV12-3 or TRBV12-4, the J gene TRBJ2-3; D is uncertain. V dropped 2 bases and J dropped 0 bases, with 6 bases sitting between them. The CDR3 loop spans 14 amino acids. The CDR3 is CASSLTTSTDTQYF. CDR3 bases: TGTGCCAGCAGTTTAACAACTAGCACAGATACGCAGTATTTT.

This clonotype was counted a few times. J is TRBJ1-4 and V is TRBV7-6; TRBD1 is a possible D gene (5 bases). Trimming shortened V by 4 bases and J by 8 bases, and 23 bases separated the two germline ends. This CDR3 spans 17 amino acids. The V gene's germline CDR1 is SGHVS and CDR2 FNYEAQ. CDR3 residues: CASSSSRGGGIREKLFF. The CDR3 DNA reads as TGTGCCAGCAGCTCATCAAGGGGAGGAGGGATACGGGAAAAACTGTTTTTT.

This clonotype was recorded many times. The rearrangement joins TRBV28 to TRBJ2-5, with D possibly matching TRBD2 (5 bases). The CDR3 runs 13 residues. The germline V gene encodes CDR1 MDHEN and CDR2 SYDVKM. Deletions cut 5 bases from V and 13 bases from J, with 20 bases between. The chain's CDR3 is CASSTGMEQTGYF. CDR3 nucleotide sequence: TGTGCCAGCAGTACGGGGATGGAGCAAACTGGGTACTTC.